Below, one TCR beta chain is given with its context. Its matching antigen is unknown. The assay was immunoSEQ multiplex PCR, and TCRdb's table has in-frame clones only and misses some. Among 150,000 to 200,000 clones listed, 85% to 95% were seen once. This entry is derived from a study of T cell responses to AZD1222 COVID-19 vaccine. This CDR3 comprises 14 residues. With V trimmed by 6 bases and J by 5 bases, 6 bases remained unmatched. Looked up from germline, CDR1 is SEHNR and CDR2 is FQNEAQ (reference sequence). Study-level results: Receipt of two AZD1222 doses was followed by a rise in Spike-specific TCR breadth and depth. Donors in the cohort were predominantly white British and more often female, and clonal diversity was possibly underestimated.

This TCR derives from an adult in good health. This sample comprised peripheral blood, obtained on day 0 of AZD1222 vaccination. V usage is TRBV7-9 and J usage is TRBJ1-5; 8 positions agree with TRBD1. In nucleotides, the CDR3 is TGTGCCAGCAGTGACAGGGGTGGTTATCAGCCCCAGCATTTT. This encodes CASSDRGGYQPQHF. Complete variable domain (other parts from reference TRBV7-9 and TRBJ1-5): DTGVSQNPRHKITKRGQNVTFRCDPISEHNRLYWYRQTLGQGPEFLTYFQNEAQLEKSRLLSDRFSAERPKGSFSTLEIQRTEQGDSAMYLCASSDRGGYQPQHFGDGTRLSIL.